Listed below are T cell receptor beta chains from one sample, sequenced in a study of CD8+CD57+ T cells in acquired aplastic anemia. TCRdb analysed the reads with MiXCR anew, one entry per CDR3 protein. The sample holds approximately 100,000 distinct CDR3 sequences, less than 75% seen once. The sample comprised sorted CD4+, CD8+, or CD8+CD57+ T cells (not recorded which) from PBMCs. These receptor sequences come from a human donor with aplastic anemia. The CDR3 runs from the conserved cysteine through the conserved F or W. The order of the fields is V gene, clone size, D gene, J gene, CDR3 DNA, CDR3 protein. A D gene is named only where the DNA matches it firmly. The listing skips clone size in some rows; elsewhere it reads once, few, many or a size class.

V: TRBV7-9; size: .; D: .; J: TRBJ2-6; DNA: TGTGCCAGCAGCCATGGACTTCTCGGGGCCAACGTCCTGACTTTC; CDR3: CASSHGLLGANVLTF
V: TRBV25-1; size: .; D: TRBD1; J: TRBJ2-3; DNA: TGTGCCAGCAGTGCTAGGACAGGGGAGGGCACAGATACGCAGTATTTT; CDR3: CASSARTGEGTDTQYF
V: TRBV20-1; size: .; D: .; J: TRBJ2-7; DNA: TGCAGTGCTAGCGTCCCCCTCGGGGAAAGTTATCGGCGTTACTTC; CDR3: CSASVPLGESYRRYF
V: TRBV24-1; size: .; D: TRBD2; J: TRBJ2-5; DNA: TGTGCCACCAGTATTGCGGGAGGGTCGGAGACCCAGTACTTC; CDR3: CATSIAGGSETQYF
V: TRBV20-1; size: .; D: .; J: TRBJ2-7; DNA: TGCAGTGCGGACGACAGTAACACCTACGAGCAGTACTTC; CDR3: CSADDSNTYEQYF
V: TRBV7-2; size: .; D: .; J: TRBJ1-2; DNA: TGTGCCAGCAGCGCAAACGGCGGGTTTATAGGGGGCTACACCTTC; CDR3: CASSANGGFIGGYTF
V: TRBV19; size: once; D: .; J: TRBJ1-5; DNA: TGTGCCAGTAGACAGGGAAATCAGCCCCAGCATTTT; CDR3: CASRQGNQPQHF
V: TRBV5-1; size: .; D: TRBD2; J: TRBJ2-3; DNA: TGCGCCAGCAGCTTGCTAGCGGGACTGGTTTTT; CDR3: CASSLLAGLVF
V: TRBV19; size: .; D: .; J: TRBJ1-3; DNA: TGTGCCAGTAGTATAGGCCCAGGGACTTCTGGAAACACCATATATTTT; CDR3: CASSIGPGTSGNTIYF
V: TRBV20-1; size: .; D: TRBD2; J: TRBJ2-7; DNA: TGCAGTGCTAGACGGACTAGCAGCTCCTACGAGCAGTACTTC; CDR3: CSARRTSSSYEQYF
V: TRBV7-6; size: .; D: TRBD1; J: TRBJ1-2; DNA: TGTGCCAGCAGCACCCGACAGGGAGGCTACACCTTC; CDR3: CASSTRQGGYTF
V: TRBV19; size: .; D: TRBD2; J: TRBJ2-7; DNA: TGTGCCAGTAGTCCGAAGGGGACTAATTACGAGCAGTACTTC; CDR3: CASSPKGTNYEQYF
V: TRBV20-1; size: .; D: TRBD2; J: TRBJ2-3; DNA: TGCAGTGCTAGGTATAGCGGGGGATCCGCAGATACGCAGTATTTT; CDR3: CSARYSGGSADTQYF
V: TRBV2; size: .; D: TRBD2; J: TRBJ2-3; DNA: TGTGCCAGCAGCCTCGGACTAGCGTACAGCACAGATACGCAGTATTTT; CDR3: CASSLGLAYSTDTQYF
V: TRBV2; size: few; D: .; J: TRBJ2-1; DNA: TGTGCCAGCACAGCACTTAGCTCCTACAATGAGCAGTTCTTC; CDR3: CASTALSSYNEQFF
V: TRBV25-1; size: .; D: TRBD1; J: TRBJ1-1; DNA: TGTACCAGCAGTGAACCGGGACAGGGGAACACTGAAGCTTTCTTT; CDR3: CTSSEPGQGNTEAFF
V: TRBV6-1; size: .; D: TRBD2; J: TRBJ2-3; DNA: TGTGCCAGCAGTCCGCCGACGGCAGCGGGGGAACCAGATACGCAGTATTTT; CDR3: CASSPPTAAGEPDTQYF
V: TRBV5-1; size: few; D: .; J: TRBJ1-1; DNA: TGCGCCAGCAGCTTGGACTGGGGGAGCACTGAAGCTTTCTTT; CDR3: CASSLDWGSTEAFF
V: TRBV20-1; size: .; D: TRBD1; J: TRBJ2-3; DNA: TGCAGTGCTACCAGGACAGGGAGCACAGATACGCAGTATTTT; CDR3: CSATRTGSTDTQYF
V: TRBV24-1; size: .; D: TRBD2; J: TRBJ2-3; DNA: TGTGCCACCAGTGATTTGGGGCTAGCGGGAGGCACAGATACGCAGTATTTT; CDR3: CATSDLGLAGGTDTQYF
V: TRBV29-1; size: .; D: TRBD2; J: TRBJ2-1; DNA: TGCAGCGCCCGTGCGTTAGCGGGAGGACTCTCCTACAATGAGCAGTTCTTC; CDR3: CSARALAGGLSYNEQFF
V: TRBV10-3; size: few; D: .; J: TRBJ2-1; DNA: TGTGCCATCAGAGGAGGGATGGACTATGAGCAGTTCTTC; CDR3: CAIRGGMDYEQFF
V: TRBV20-1; size: .; D: TRBD2; J: TRBJ2-7; DNA: TGCAGTGCTGGACTAGTGAGCGAGCAGTACTTC; CDR3: CSAGLVSEQYF
V: TRBV5-1; size: .; D: .; J: TRBJ1-3; DNA: TGCGCCAGCAGCTCAGTCGGCAACACCATATATTTT; CDR3: CASSSVGNTIYF
V: TRBV15; size: few; D: TRBD1; J: TRBJ1-3; DNA: TGTGCCACCAGCAGCGACAGGGGCTCTGGAAACACCATATATTTT; CDR3: CATSSDRGSGNTIYF
V: TRBV10-3; size: few; D: .; J: TRBJ1-2; DNA: TGTGCCAACCAGGGGACGGACTATGGCTACACCTTC; CDR3: CANQGTDYGYTF
V: TRBV7-6; size: .; D: .; J: TRBJ2-1; DNA: TGTGCCAGCAGCTCGACCTACAATGAGCAGTTCTTC; CDR3: CASSSTYNEQFF
V: TRBV20-1; size: .; D: .; J: TRBJ2-7; DNA: TGCAGTGCTAGAGGGACAGCGGGTTCCTACGAGCAGTACTTC; CDR3: CSARGTAGSYEQYF
V: TRBV19; size: .; D: .; J: TRBJ1-1; DNA: TGTGCCAGTAGTCCTCCACAGAACACTGAAGCTTTCTTT; CDR3: CASSPPQNTEAFF
V: TRBV10-3; size: .; D: .; J: TRBJ2-3; DNA: TGTGCCAGCAAGGACGGAAGCACAGATACGCAGTATTTT; CDR3: CASKDGSTDTQYF
V: TRBV7-3; size: .; D: TRBD1; J: TRBJ2-7; DNA: TGTGCCAGCCATGGGACAGTCTACGAGCAGTACTTC; CDR3: CASHGTVYEQYF
V: TRBV29-1; size: .; D: .; J: TRBJ2-3; DNA: TGCAGCGTTGAGAGAGCGGTGGGCACAGATACGCAGTATTTT; CDR3: CSVERAVGTDTQYF
V: TRBV20-1; size: .; D: .; J: TRBJ2-7; DNA: TGCAGTGCTAAAAGGCGGCAGGGGACCTACGAGCAGTACTTC; CDR3: CSAKRRQGTYEQYF
V: TRBV11-2; size: .; D: TRBD2; J: TRBJ2-3; DNA: TGTGCCAGCAGCTCTGTAGCGGGAGTGTCAGATACGCAGTATTTT; CDR3: CASSSVAGVSDTQYF
V: TRBV5-4; size: .; D: TRBD2; J: TRBJ2-1; DNA: TGTGCCAGCAGCTTGTGGCTAGCGGGAGCCTATGAGCAGTTCTTC; CDR3: CASSLWLAGAYEQFF
V: TRBV20-1; size: .; D: .; J: TRBJ1-2; DNA: TGCAGTGTAGAAGGACTTGCTAACTATGGCTACACCTTC; CDR3: CSVEGLANYGYTF
V: TRBV11-3; size: .; D: .; J: TRBJ2-7; DNA: TGTGCCAGCAGCTTCCGGGACAACGAGCAGTACTTC; CDR3: CASSFRDNEQYF
V: TRBV7-3; size: .; D: TRBD2; J: TRBJ2-3; DNA: TGTGCCAGCAGCCTAGCGGGGGATAGGGATACGCAGTATTTT; CDR3: CASSLAGDRDTQYF
V: TRBV2; size: .; D: TRBD1; J: TRBJ1-1; DNA: TGTGCCAGCAGCCGGACAGGGGGAAACACTGAAGCTTTCTTT; CDR3: CASSRTGGNTEAFF
V: TRBV15; size: .; D: TRBD1; J: TRBJ1-4; DNA: TGTGCCACCAGCAGAGGGACAGGGGGGGACAATGAAAAACCGTTTTTT; CDR3: CATSRGTGGDNEKPFF
V: TRBV20-1; size: few; D: .; J: TRBJ2-1; DNA: TGCAGTGCAGTGGGACCTGCCAATGAGCAGTTCTTC; CDR3: CSAVGPANEQFF
V: TRBV10-2; size: .; D: .; J: TRBJ2-1; DNA: TGCGCCAGCAAAAGGAGGGGGAGCTCCTACAATGAGCAGTTCTTC; CDR3: CASKRRGSSYNEQFF
V: TRBV2; size: few; D: .; J: TRBJ1-2; DNA: TGTGCCAGCAGTGATCAGGGGCGCTATGGCTACACCTTC; CDR3: CASSDQGRYGYTF
V: TRBV10-3; size: .; D: TRBD2; J: TRBJ2-1; DNA: TGTGCCAGCAGCCGACTAGCGGGGGCCGCGGGGAATGAGCAGTTCTTC; CDR3: CASSRLAGAAGNEQFF
V: TRBV19; size: .; D: .; J: TRBJ1-5; DNA: TGTGCCAGCATTAGTACGTTCCTTAATCAGCCCCAGCATTTT; CDR3: CASISTFLNQPQHF
V: TRBV7-9; size: many; D: .; J: TRBJ2-7; DNA: TGTGCCAGCAGCCTAGGTACTGTCGGGCAGTACTTC; CDR3: CASSLGTVGQYF
V: TRBV2; size: .; D: .; J: TRBJ2-5; DNA: TGTGCCAGCAGCGAGGGCAGCCTCCAAGAGACCCAGTACTTC; CDR3: CASSEGSLQETQYF
V: TRBV2; size: few; D: TRBD1; J: TRBJ1-2; DNA: TGTGCCAGCAGTAAAACAGGGGATGGCTATGGCTACACCTTC; CDR3: CASSKTGDGYGYTF
V: TRBV20-1; size: .; D: .; J: TRBJ1-4; DNA: TGCAGTGCTAGAGATCTTGCAGTTGGTAAACTGTTTTTT; CDR3: CSARDLAVGKLFF